The 22 T cell receptor beta chains given below trace back to one sample, sequenced in a study of response to subunit inactivated influenza vaccine. TCRdb processed the RT-PCR reads anew with MiXCR; each CDR3 protein has one entry. This sample yields hundreds of thousands of distinct CDR3 sequences, of which 11% to 15% are seen a single time; 5.5% to 7% belongs to the top ten. The sequencing here drew on PBMCs from blood, taken 14 days before vaccination. The receptors come from a man aged 50-59 years who received an inactivated influenza vaccine.

This clonotype has a handful of counts. The chain carries TRBV7-9 and TRBJ2-7; D not resolved. V was clipped by 0 bases and J by 7 bases, with 13 bases between them. The CDR3 runs to 14 residues. Germline V gene lookup returns CDR1 SEHNR and CDR2 FQNEAQ (reference sequence). The CDR3 nucleotides read TGTGCCAGCAGCTTAGCCTTCCCGTCTGGGGAGCAGTACTTC. This encodes CASSLAFPSGEQYF.

The chain combines TRBV2 with TRBJ2-1; TRBD2 aligns across 10 bases. Germline CDR1 SNHLY, CDR2 FYNNEI. The J segment lost 2 bases and the V segment lost 6 bases, leaving 4 bases of the junction unmatched. The CDR3 spans 15 residues. The CDR3 reads CASSDGLAAYNEQFF. CDR3 bases: TGTGCCAGCAGCGACGGACTAGCGGCCTACAATGAGCAGTTCTTC.

In this sample, this clonotype turned up many times. This chain connects TRBV20-1 to TRBJ2-1, with a weak D call TRBD1 (5 bases). Germline V gene sequence: CDR1 DFQATT, CDR2 SNEGSKA (reference sequence). Trimming removed 3 bases from V and 8 bases from J, with 14 bases in between. The CDR3 is 13 residues long. The CDR3 here is CSARGPLGDEQFF. CDR3 nucleotide sequence: TGCAGTGCTAGGGGGCCCCTGGGCGATGAGCAGTTCTTC.

A few counts support this clonotype. The gene calls are TRBV4-3 and TRBJ2-1; 10 nucleotides line up with TRBD2. The V and J ends lost 0 bases and 6 bases, in that order; junction bases with no gene match: 14. This CDR3 contains 19 residues. The germline CDR1 and CDR2 sequences are LGHNA and YSLEER. The CDR3 region has the DNA TGCGCCAGCAGCCAAGATATGGGGACTAGCGACTTATATGGCAATGAGCAGTTCTTC. This codes for CASSQDMGTSDLYGNEQFF.

V is TRBV6-5 and J is TRBJ1-4; D unresolved. Germline CDR1 MNHEY, CDR2 SVGAGI. Trimming took 2 bases from V and 1 from J, leaving 14 bases between them. The CDR3 spans 17 residues. The CDR3 protein is CASSYAELLVTNEKLFF. The DNA for the CDR3 is TGTGCCAGCAGTTACGCCGAACTCCTTGTAACTAATGAAAAACTGTTTTTT.

The V and J genes are TRBV6-1 and TRBJ1-1, with D unclear. Germline CDR1 is MNHNS and CDR2 is SASEGT. Trimming shortened V by 2 bases and J by 6 bases, and 7 bases separated the two germline ends. CDR3 size: 12 residues. CDR3 nucleotides: TGTGCCAGCAGTGAACCGATTTCTGAAGCTTTCTTT. Amino acid sequence: CASSEPISEAFF.

The V and J genes are TRBV5-1 and TRBJ1-6; D is unclear. V lost 3 bases to trimming and J lost 7 bases, with 8 bases between them. The CDR3 is 13 residues long. The germline V gene encodes CDR1 SGHRS and CDR2 YFSETQ. CDR3 nucleotides: TGCGCCAGCAGCTGGGCCCTGAATTCACCCCTCCACTTT. Its protein is CASSWALNSPLHF. Full variable domain (rest looked up from reference TRBV5-1 and TRBJ1-6): KAGVTQTPRYLIKTRGQQVTLSCSPISGHRSVSWYQQTPGQGLQFLFEYFSETQRNKGNFPGRFSGRQFSNSRSEMNVSTLELGDSALYLCASSWALNSPLHFGNGTRLTVT.

The table lists this clonotype with a few counts. The gene calls are TRBV4-2 and TRBJ2-2, with 10 bases lining up with TRBD2. This CDR3 has 16 amino acids. Germline V gene lookup returns CDR1 LGHNA and CDR2 YNFKEQ. V lost 4 bases and J lost 9; bases outside the gene matches: 11. The CDR3 reads CASSPKGPSGSRELFF. DNA for the CDR3: TGTGCCAGCAGCCCGAAGGGTCCTAGCGGGAGCAGGGAGCTGTTTTTT.

This clonotype has just a few counts. This sequence joins TRBV3-1 and TRBJ2-4; D not resolved. V lost 5 bases, J lost 3 bases, and 11 bases lay in between. Germline CDR1 is LGHDT and CDR2 is YNNKEL (reference sequence). The CDR3 runs to 14 residues. CDR3 in DNA: TGTGCCAGCAGCAAAGGGAACAGCAAAAACATTCAGTACTTC. This gives the protein CASSKGNSKNIQYF.

This clonotype was counted at least ten times. This chain links TRBV12-3 or TRBV12-4 with TRBJ2-2; weak D call: TRBD1 (6 bases). This CDR3 has 13 amino acids. V gave up 3 bases and J gave up 7 bases, with 9 bases separating them. CDR3 DNA sequence: TGTGCCAGCAGTTTGGGGGCCGGCGGGGAGCTGTTTTTT. Encoded protein: CASSLGAGGELFF.

This clonotype was recorded at least ten times. The rearrangement links TRBV4-2 to TRBJ2-2, with no clear D. Per germline, CDR1 LGHNA and CDR2 YNFKEQ. V was shortened by 4 bases and J by 1 base, with 16 bases between the two germline ends. The length of the CDR3 is 17 residues. Here the CDR3 DNA reads TGTGCCAGCAGCCCTAATTCCGCGCCCCAGAACACCGGGGAGCTGTTTTTT. Protein: CASSPNSAPQNTGELFF.

The table lists this clonotype with a few counts. The chain links TRBV6-5 to TRBJ1-6, with D unclear. V lost 3 bases, J lost 6 bases, and 6 bases lay in between. This CDR3 has 13 amino acids. Germline CDR1 reads MNHEY; CDR2 reads SVGAGI. CDR3 region: CASSYNSNSPLHF. The CDR3 region has the DNA TGTGCCAGCAGTTATAACAGTAATTCACCCCTCCACTTT.

This clonotype was counted at least ten times. This chain uses TRBV4-1 with TRBJ2-7; D is perhaps TRBD1 or TRBD2 (5 bases each). CDR3 length: 15 residues. The germline V gene encodes CDR1 MGHRA and CDR2 YSYEKL. V shed 2 bases and J shed 5 bases, with 16 bases lying between them. In DNA, the CDR3 is TGCGCCAGCAGCCAACAAATTGGGACCCTCCACGAGCAGTACTTC. Encoded protein: CASSQQIGTLHEQYF.

V is TRBV7-3 and J is TRBJ2-1; perhaps TRBD1 as D (5 bases). V shed 2 bases and J shed 10 bases, with 18 bases lying between them. Germline V gene sequence: CDR1 SGHTA, CDR2 FQGTGA. The CDR3 spans 15 residues. In nucleotides, the CDR3 is TGTGCCAGCAGCTTAGAGGACGCTGGGGCGAGGGAGCAGTTCTTC. Protein sequence: CASSLEDAGAREQFF.

This clonotype occurred many times. The chain combines TRBV12-3 or TRBV12-4 with TRBJ2-1; TRBD1 matches at 7 bases. V was pared by 5 bases and J by 0 bases, with 4 bases of the junction left unmatched. The length of the CDR3 is 15 residues. For the CDR3, the DNA is TGTGCCAGCAGTCCCGAGGGGGCCTCCTACAATGAGCAGTTCTTC. Protein product: CASSPEGASYNEQFF.

In this sample, this clonotype turned up a few times. The CDR3 loop is CASSQAPAESSGKLFF. CDR3 bases: TGCGCCAGCAGCCAGGCTCCGGCAGAAAGTAGTGGAAAACTGTTTTTT. This chain uses TRBV4-3 with TRBJ1-4; D gene unclear. The CDR3 totals 16 residues. Between the trimmed V and J ends, which lost 3 bases and 10 bases, there was a span of 21 bases. The germline V gene encodes CDR1 LGHNA and CDR2 YSLEER.

This clonotype was counted many times. The chain employs TRBV27 and TRBJ2-3, with a weak D call TRBD2 (6 bases). Germline CDR1 is MNHEY and CDR2 is SMNVEV (reference sequence). Trimming left V 5 bases short and J 2 bases short, with 17 bases between. This CDR3 is built from 16 residues. The CDR3 loop is CASSPTGDWVTDTQYF. CDR3 in DNA: TGTGCCAGCAGTCCAACGGGGGATTGGGTCACAGATACGCAGTATTTT.

The chain uses TRBV30 and TRBJ2-7; no clear D. Germline assignment: CDR1 GTSNPN and CDR2 SVGIG (reference sequence). Deletions cut 0 bases from V and 2 bases from J, with 11 bases between. The length of the CDR3 is 14 residues. CDR3 sequence: CAWSVRVQTYEQYF. CDR3 nucleotides: TGTGCCTGGAGTGTACGTGTACAGACCTACGAGCAGTACTTC. The full variable domain, in which reference TRBV30 and TRBJ2-7 provide the parts outside the CDR3, is SQTIHQWPATLVQPVGSPLSLECTVEGTSNPNLYWYRQAAGRGLQLLFYSVGIGQISSEVPQNLSASRPQDRQFILSSKKLLLSDSGFYLCAWSVRVQTYEQYFGPGTRLTVT.

This clonotype occurred a few times. The rearrangement uses TRBV20-1 and TRBJ2-3, with a possible D match to TRBD2 (6 bases). The germline gives CDR1 DFQATT, CDR2 SNEGSKA (reference sequence). Deletions cut 3 bases from V and 2 bases from J, with 21 bases between. CDR3 length: 17 amino acids. DNA of the CDR3: TGCAGTGCTAGTAAACGGGACTCCTACCTCATCACAGATACGCAGTATTTT. It specifies CSASKRDSYLITDTQYF.

This rearrangement joins TRBV14 to TRBJ2-5; D tentatively reads TRBD1 or TRBD2 (5 bases each). With 0 bases removed from V and 5 bases from J, the gap between germline ends came to 10 bases. CDR1 is SGHDN and CDR2 is FVKESK in the germline V gene. This CDR3 is built from 14 residues. The CDR3 bases are TGTGCCAGCAGCCAAGATTGGGGGTACGAGACCCAGTACTTC. Protein: CASSQDWGYETQYF.

This clonotype was found a few times. CDR3 bases: TGTGCCAGCAGTTTTGGGCGGAGGGGGGGGACCCAGTACTTC. It yields the protein CASSFGRRGGTQYF. J is TRBJ2-5 and V is TRBV12-3 or TRBV12-4, with a tentative D call TRBD2 (7 bases). With 3 bases removed from V and 7 bases from J, the gap between germline ends came to 15 bases. The CDR3 contains 14 residues.

The sample holds a few counts of this clonotype. The chain has TRBV6-2 or TRBV6-3 and TRBJ1-2, with 7 bases matching TRBD1. Germline CDR1 is MNHEY and CDR2 is SVGEGT. The CDR3 has 16 residues. Losses at the gene ends were 0 bases for V and 7 bases for J; bases not matched to a gene: 11. DNA for the CDR3: TGTGCCAGCAGTTACTCCCCTGGCAGGGGGGTCTCTGGCTACACCTTC. Translation: CASSYSPGRGVSGYTF.